Here is one T cell receptor (beta chain) with its context. Germline V gene data show CDR1 as DFQATT and CDR2 as SNEGSKA (reference sequence). V lost 2 bases to trimming and J lost 4 bases, with 5 bases between them. The CDR3 covers 11 residues. This sample was taken from a study of CD8 T cells in Susac syndrome. Random hexamers were used to reverse transcribe the RNA input (about 0.5 to 1 ug). The TCR beta CDR3 was amplified by immunoSEQ multiplex PCR across 54 Vbeta, 13 Jbeta. Using its own MiXCR run on the immunoSEQ multiplex PCR reads, TCRdb lists one record per CDR3 protein. This sample has roughly 120,000 distinct CDR3 sequences, with about 94% found just once. Sequencing of TCR beta drew on CD8+ and CD4+ T cells from blood.

Sequencing was done on a sample of CD4+ T cells from PBMCs. The V gene is TRBV20-1, the J gene TRBJ1-1; the D is unclear. The sequence derives from a human donor with multiple sclerosis. CDR3 region: CSARRSTEAFF. As DNA, the CDR3 is TGCAGTGCTAGACGTAGCACTGAAGCTTTCTTT.